This entry features one TCR beta chain sequence. The antigen is undetermined. Trimming left V 1 base short and J 12 bases short, with 19 bases between. CDR3 length: 15 amino acids. Germline CDR1 is SGHVS and CDR2 is FNYEAQ. This entry is derived from a study of T cell repertoires in cytomegalovirus infection. The wider study: Alongside well-studied HLA-B-restricted CMV epitopes, recently identified HLA-C-restricted CMV epitopes were also used. Indications came from public TCR beta signatures; they pointed to CMV infection and to a matching HLA type. Study outcomes and limitations: Cumulative frequency of public TCR beta families picked out carriers of CMV plus the relevant HLA.

TCRdb reprocessed the reads via MiXCR and lists one record per CDR3 protein. The sample yields about 830,000 distinct CDR3 sequences, about 31% seen once. This sequence originates from a human donor in good health (CMV status not recorded). Some clones in this sample may be carry-over from other donors' samples. Sample: cultured CD8+ T cells from PBMCs, taken from culture after CMV antigen stimulation. The chain recombines TRBV7-6 with TRBJ2-1; TRBD2 is a possible D gene (7 bases). The CDR3 DNA follows: TGTGCCAGCAGCTTAGAAGGGGGGGCCCTCAGTTTGCAGTTCTTC. It yields the protein CASSLEGGALSLQFF.